These 15 T cell receptor beta chains were all obtained from the same sample, sequenced in a study of graft-versus-host responses after intestinal transplantation. Libraries were prepared by immunoSEQ multiplex PCR; TCRdb keeps only in-frame clonotypes and omits some of them. The sample includes 96,000 or so clones, 90% to 95% of them seen just once. Their target antigens are unknown. The input for sequencing was unstimulated CD4+ T cells sorted from spleen or lymph node cells, taken before intestinal transplant. The receptors stem from a human donor who received an intestinal transplant.

This chain joins TRBV21-1 and TRBJ1-5. TRBV21-1 is marked as a pseudogene. The CDR3 has 16 amino acids. Written as DNA, the CDR3 is TGTGCCAGCAGCAAAGGAGGAGGCTGGGGCAATCAGCCCCAGCATTTT. This sequence encodes CASSKGGGWGNQPQHF.

The rearrangement links TRBV5-4 to TRBJ2-5; D gene ambiguous. Trimming cost V 4 bases and J 2 bases, with 18 bases left between them. This CDR3 has 16 amino acids. Looked up from germline, CDR1 is SGHNT and CDR2 is YYREEE (reference sequence). Here the CDR3 reads CASSPSVQFNQETQYF. The CDR3 DNA reads as TGTGCCAGCAGCCCTTCCGTCCAGTTCAATCAAGAGACCCAGTACTTC.

This clone came up once. The chain is built from TRBV28 and TRBJ2-7; D is ambiguous. The CDR3 extends over 12 amino acids. CDR1 is MDHEN, CDR2 SYDVKM, per germline. Trimming cost V 2 bases and J 2 bases, with 4 bases left between them. The CDR3 loop reads CASSLLTYEQYF. The CDR3 DNA is TGTGCCAGCAGTTTACTAACCTACGAGCAGTACTTC. Complete variable domain (other parts from reference TRBV28 and TRBJ2-7): DVKVTQSSRYLVKRTGEKVFLECVQDMDHENMFWYRQDPGLGLRLIYFSYDVKMKEKGDIPEGYSVSREKKERFSLILESASTNQTSMYLCASSLLTYEQYFGPGTRLTVT.

In this sample, this clone turned up a few times. The rearrangement joins TRBV2 to TRBJ1-1, with 8 bases fitting TRBD1. The ends lost 3 bases at V and 1 base at J; junction bases unmatched: 1. The CDR3 is 14 amino acids. Per the germline V gene, CDR1 is SNHLY and CDR2 is FYNNEI. CDR3 residues: CASSDQGANTEAFF. CDR3 nucleotides: TGTGCCAGCAGTGATCAGGGGGCGAACACTGAAGCTTTCTTT.

The rearrangement joins TRBV29-1 to TRBJ1-1; possible D gene TRBD1, 5 bases. The V end was cut by 6 bases, the J end by 1 base, with 12 bases between. Germline V lookup: CDR1 SQVTM, CDR2 ANQGSEA. This CDR3 spans 13 amino acids. CDR3 region: CSVVRDSNTEAFF. The DNA for the CDR3 is TGCAGCGTCGTCAGGGACTCGAACACTGAAGCTTTCTTT.

The chain couples TRBV4-2 to TRBJ2-7; 11 bases align to TRBD1. Trimming cost V 3 bases and J 3 bases; bases outside gene matches: 7. CDR3 size: 16 residues. From germline, CDR1 is LGHNA and CDR2 YNFKEQ. The CDR3 loop is CASSQNAGTGGYEQYF. For the CDR3, the DNA is TGTGCCAGCAGCCAGAACGCCGGGACAGGGGGCTACGAGCAGTACTTC.

The chain combines TRBV5-1 with TRBJ1-4; D is perhaps TRBD1 (5 bases). The germline gives CDR1 SGHRS, CDR2 YFSETQ. Trimming stripped 5 bases from V and 8 bases from J, with 13 bases between. The CDR3 length is 13 residues. The CDR3 spells CASRARPGEKLFF. Written as DNA, the CDR3 is TGCGCCAGCAGGGCGAGGCCAGGGGAAAAACTGTTTTTT.

The J gene is TRBJ2-1, the V gene TRBV5-4; 7 bases line up with TRBD2. Germline V gene lookup returns CDR1 SGHNT and CDR2 YYREEE (reference sequence). V lost 3 bases, J lost 0 bases, and 6 bases stayed unmatched. The CDR3 is 16 residues long. This CDR3 reads CASSSGGSLSYNEQFF. The CDR3 DNA reads as TGTGCCAGCAGCTCGGGGGGTTCCCTCTCCTACAATGAGCAGTTCTTC.

This rearrangement joins TRBV30 to TRBJ1-5; maybe TRBD1 (5 bases). V was cut by 0 bases and J by 2 bases, with 11 bases left in between. The CDR3 is made up of 15 amino acids. CDR1 and CDR2 (germline): GTSNPN, SVGIG (reference sequence). In DNA, the CDR3 is TGTGCCTGGAGTGTACCCTCGGGGGGCAATCAGCCCCAGCATTTT. It is translated as CAWSVPSGGNQPQHF.

V and J are TRBV5-1 and TRBJ1-1; 7 nucleotides line up with TRBD1. This CDR3 spans 16 amino acids. The V gene's germline CDR1 is SGHRS and CDR2 YFSETQ. V gave up 3 bases and J gave up 0 bases; unmatched junction bases: 8. The CDR3 DNA reads TGCGCCAGCAGCTCCGGGACAGAAATAATGAACACTGAAGCTTTCTTT. Protein: CASSSGTEIMNTEAFF.

This chain links TRBV2 with TRBJ2-5, with 7 nucleotides matching TRBD2. Trimming removed 6 bases from V and 7 bases from J; junction bases left unmatched: 5. CDR1 is SNHLY, CDR2 FYNNEI, per germline. The CDR3 is 12 amino acids. The CDR3 protein is CASRGLGGTQYF. The CDR3 nucleotides are TGTGCCAGCAGAGGACTAGGCGGGACCCAGTACTTC.

This chain links TRBV6-5 with TRBJ2-3, with D tentatively TRBD2 (6 bases). The CDR3 is 13 amino acids. V dropped 2 bases and J dropped 3 bases, with 6 bases sitting between them. CDR1 and CDR2 from the germline V gene are MNHEY and SVGAGI. The CDR3 DNA is TGTGCCAGCAGTTACCGGGAGACAGATACGCAGTATTTT. It yields the protein CASSYRETDTQYF.

The V and J genes are TRBV7-9 and TRBJ1-6; no clear D gene. The CDR3 length is 13 residues. The V end lost 1 base, the J end lost 9 bases, and 7 bases lay between the germline ends. In germline, CDR1 is SEHNR, CDR2 FQNEAQ (reference sequence). The CDR3 nucleotides read TGTGCCAGCAGCTTAGAACGCGTTTCACCCCTCCACTTT. Residues: CASSLERVSPLHF.

The chain joins TRBV27 to TRBJ2-1, with 10 nucleotides matching TRBD1. Trimming at V came to 7 bases and at J to 1 base, leaving 1 base not matched to a gene. Germline V gives CDR1 MNHEY, CDR2 SMNVEV (reference sequence). The CDR3 covers 14 residues. CDR3 residues: CASKGQGSYNEQFF. The DNA for the CDR3 is TGTGCCAGCAAGGGACAGGGGTCCTACAATGAGCAGTTCTTC.

V usage is TRBV7-9 and J usage is TRBJ1-2; no firm D call. Trimming removed 2 bases at V and 9 bases at J, with 22 bases between. This CDR3 has 16 amino acids. Per the germline V gene, CDR1 is SEHNR and CDR2 is FQNEAQ (reference sequence). The CDR3 loop is CASSLRGTPLSISYTF. In nucleotides, the CDR3 is TGTGCCAGCAGCTTACGGGGAACGCCCTTATCCATTAGCTACACCTTC.